Sequencing of this T cell receptor (beta chain) was carried out in a study of blood T cell repertoires in COVID-19. Germline V gene sequence: CDR1 SGHRS, CDR2 YFSETQ. Trimming took 2 bases from V and 1 from J, leaving 9 bases between them. The CDR3 length is 15 residues. Clinical history reported by participants formed the basis on which cohorts were assigned. Assay used: immunoSEQ multiplex PCR; TCRdb lists only in-frame clones, some missing. This table has approximately 400,000 clones, approximately 87% appearing once. The sequence derives from a young man who had recovered from COVID-19. Sequencing was carried out using PBMCs or T cells enriched from blood (not recorded which). The J gene is TRBJ2-2, the V gene TRBV5-1, with D perhaps matching TRBD1 (5 bases). The DNA for the CDR3 is TGCGCCAGCAGCTTTGGACACCAGAACACCGGGGAGCTGTTTTTT. It is translated as CASSFGHQNTGELFF.